The present T cell receptor (beta chain) was sequenced within a study of radiotherapy plus CTLA-4 blockade in lung cancer. Study details: In under 20% of patients, objective responses were seen; around 31% had disease control. Study-wide results and limits: The best predictor of response was reported to be early blood T cell clone dynamics, with interferon-beta.

Repertoires were generated with immunoSEQ multiplex PCR, while TCRdb's copy carries only in-frame clones and drops some. The table includes around 130,000 clones, around 90% detected once. Per germline, CDR1 SGHDT and CDR2 YYEEEE. V was trimmed by 0 bases and J by 5 bases, leaving 11 bases between them. The CDR3 has 14 residues. Concerning this clone: Its cognate antigen is unknown.

This specimen consisted of peripheral blood, obtained from a patient treated with radiotherapy plus ipilimumab. The sequence came from a human donor with non-small cell lung cancer that progressed on radiotherapy plus ipilimumab. This chain joins TRBV5-6 and TRBJ1-2; possibly TRBD1 for D (6 bases). The CDR3 coding sequence is TGTGCCAGCAGCTTGGGACAGGCGGTATATGGCTACACCTTC. It encodes CASSLGQAVYGYTF.